This T cell receptor (beta chain) was found in a study of sequential checkpoint blockade in melanoma. Noted treatment: randomized to nivolumab then ipilimumab (arm A) or the reverse (arm B). Generated by immunoSEQ multiplex PCR, the TCRdb table keeps only in-frame clones and is missing some. In the table there are around 7,000 clones, about 20% of which are singletons. The CDR3 loop spans 14 amino acids. The gene calls are TRBV1 and TRBJ2-7; the table assigns TRBD2, which was not confirmed against the DNA. TRBV1 corresponds to a pseudogene. This specimen consisted of tumor tissue (inferred from file names), obtained from a patient given nivolumab and ipilimumab in sequence. The receptor was isolated from a human donor with melanoma. CDR3 amino acids: CASSRSNLVYEQYF. The CDR3 DNA sequence: TGCGCCAGCAGCCGATCTAACCTAGTCTACGAGCAGTACTTC.